This T cell receptor (beta chain) was obtained from a study of T cells in Graves' hyperthyroidism and ophthalmopathy. Study-level points and caveats: Most thyroid clonotypes that were expanded above 0.001 also turned up in blood. Ophthalmopathy cases were set apart from stable hyperthyroidism by a 13 V-J model. Ophthalmopathy, which appeared later, was predicted by the model a median 6.5 months before onset.

Points on this clonotype: The antigen is unknown.

TCR beta CDR3 regions were amplified from RNA. The TCR CDR3 was amplified in a first-round RT-PCR using the HTBI primer set. TCRdb independently ran MiXCR on the multiplex PCR reads; one entry per CDR3 protein. The sample lists 490,000 or so distinct CDR3 sequences, approximately 48% seen once, with around 47% in the top ten. Diagnoses rested on clinical symptoms, serum thyroxine and TRAb, thyroid ultrasound and orbital computed tomography. The sample taken for sequencing was peripheral blood or thyroid tissue (not recorded which). The receptor was isolated from an adult woman with Graves' disease, either hyperthyroidism or ophthalmopathy (not recorded which).

Here the CDR3 DNA reads TGTGCCAGCAGCTTAGATCGACTAGCCTACGAGCAGTACTTC. Its protein is CASSLDRLAYEQYF. This chain links TRBV11-2 with TRBJ2-7; D perhaps matches TRBD2 (6 bases). The germline V and J ends were trimmed by 0 bases and 2 bases, with 8 bases remaining between them. Germline CDR1 and CDR2: SGHAT and FQNNGV. The CDR3 extends over 14 amino acids.